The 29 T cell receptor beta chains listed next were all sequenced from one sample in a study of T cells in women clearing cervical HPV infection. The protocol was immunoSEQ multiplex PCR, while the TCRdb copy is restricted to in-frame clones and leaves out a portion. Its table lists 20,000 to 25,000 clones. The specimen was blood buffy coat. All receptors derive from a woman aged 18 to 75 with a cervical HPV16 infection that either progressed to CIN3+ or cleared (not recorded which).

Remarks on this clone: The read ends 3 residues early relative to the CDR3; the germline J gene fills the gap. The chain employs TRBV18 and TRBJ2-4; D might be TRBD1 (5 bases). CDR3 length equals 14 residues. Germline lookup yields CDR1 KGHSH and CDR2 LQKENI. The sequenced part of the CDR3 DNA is TGTGCCAGCTCACCGGAGACAGTTAACTATGGT. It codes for CASSPETVNYG. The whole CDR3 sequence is CASSPETVNYGQYF.

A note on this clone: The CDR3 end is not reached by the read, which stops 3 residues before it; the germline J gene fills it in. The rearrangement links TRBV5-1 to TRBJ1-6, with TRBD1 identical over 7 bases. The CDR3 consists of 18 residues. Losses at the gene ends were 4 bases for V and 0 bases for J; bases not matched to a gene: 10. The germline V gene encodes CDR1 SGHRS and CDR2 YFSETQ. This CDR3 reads CASSPKGQAHSYNSPLHF. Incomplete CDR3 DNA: TGCGCCAGCAGCCCGAAAGGACAGGCCCACTCCTATAATTCACCC.

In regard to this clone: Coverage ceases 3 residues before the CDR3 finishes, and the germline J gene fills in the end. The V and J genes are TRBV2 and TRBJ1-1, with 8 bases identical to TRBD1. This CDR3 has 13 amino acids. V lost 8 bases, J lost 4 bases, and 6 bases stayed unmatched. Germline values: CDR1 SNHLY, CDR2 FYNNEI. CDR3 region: CASAGDRLTEAFF. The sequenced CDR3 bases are TGTGCCAGCGCGGGGGACAGGCTCACTGAA.

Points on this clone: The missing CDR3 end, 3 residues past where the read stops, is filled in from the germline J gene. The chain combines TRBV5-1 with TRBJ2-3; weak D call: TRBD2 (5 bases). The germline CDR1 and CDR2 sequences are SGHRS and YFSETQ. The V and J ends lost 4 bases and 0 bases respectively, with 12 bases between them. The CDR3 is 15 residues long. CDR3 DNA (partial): TGCGCCAGCAGCCTCCAGGACTTTAGCACAGATACG. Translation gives CASSLQDFSTDT. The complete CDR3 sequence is CASSLQDFSTDTQYF.

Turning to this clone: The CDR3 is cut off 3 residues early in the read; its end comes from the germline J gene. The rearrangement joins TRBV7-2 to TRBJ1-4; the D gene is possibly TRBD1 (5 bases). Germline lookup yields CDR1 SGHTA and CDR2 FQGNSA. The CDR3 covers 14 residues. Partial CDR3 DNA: TGTGCCAGCAGCTTAACAGAGGGGCGCTCACCA. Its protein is CASSLTEGRSP. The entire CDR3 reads CASSLTEGRSPLFF.

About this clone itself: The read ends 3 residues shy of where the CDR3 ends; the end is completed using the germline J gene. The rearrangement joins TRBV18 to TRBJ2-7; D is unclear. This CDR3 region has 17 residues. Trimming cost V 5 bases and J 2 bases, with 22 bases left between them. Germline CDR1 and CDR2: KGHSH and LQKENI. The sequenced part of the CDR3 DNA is TGTGCCAGCTCAACGACCGACCCAACCCAAGGGCCCTACGAG. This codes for CASSTTDPTQGPYE. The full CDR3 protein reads CASSTTDPTQGPYEQYF.

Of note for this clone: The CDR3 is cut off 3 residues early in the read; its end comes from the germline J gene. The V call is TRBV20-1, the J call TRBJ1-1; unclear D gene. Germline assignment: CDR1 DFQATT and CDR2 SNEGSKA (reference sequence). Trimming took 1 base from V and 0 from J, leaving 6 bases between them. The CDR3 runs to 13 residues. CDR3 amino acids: CSARGSVNTEAFF. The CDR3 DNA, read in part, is TGCAGTGCTAGAGGGAGCGTGAACACTGAA.

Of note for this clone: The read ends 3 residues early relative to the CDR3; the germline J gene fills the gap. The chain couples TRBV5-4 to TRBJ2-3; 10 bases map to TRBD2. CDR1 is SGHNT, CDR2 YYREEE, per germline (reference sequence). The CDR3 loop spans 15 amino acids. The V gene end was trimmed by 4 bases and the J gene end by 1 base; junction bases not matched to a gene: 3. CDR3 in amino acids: CASSDGLAGTDTQYF. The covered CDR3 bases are TGTGCCAGCAGCGATGGACTAGCGGGCACAGATACG.

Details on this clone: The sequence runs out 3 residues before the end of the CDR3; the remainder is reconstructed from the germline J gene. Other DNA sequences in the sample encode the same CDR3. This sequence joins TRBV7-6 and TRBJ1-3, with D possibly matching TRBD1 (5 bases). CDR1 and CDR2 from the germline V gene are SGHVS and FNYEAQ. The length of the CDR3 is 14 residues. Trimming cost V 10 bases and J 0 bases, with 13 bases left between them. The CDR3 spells CAIGQGHSGNTIYF. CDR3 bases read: TGTGCCATCGGGCAGGGCCACTCTGGAAACACC.

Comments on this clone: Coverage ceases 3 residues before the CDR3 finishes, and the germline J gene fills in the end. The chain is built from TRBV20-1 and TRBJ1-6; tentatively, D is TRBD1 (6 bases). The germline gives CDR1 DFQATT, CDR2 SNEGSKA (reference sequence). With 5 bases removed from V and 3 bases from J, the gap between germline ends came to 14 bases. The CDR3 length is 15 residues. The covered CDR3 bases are TGCAGTGCTTCGACAGGAGATTTCTATAATTCACCC. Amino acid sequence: CSASTGDFYNSP. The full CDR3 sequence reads CSASTGDFYNSPLHF.

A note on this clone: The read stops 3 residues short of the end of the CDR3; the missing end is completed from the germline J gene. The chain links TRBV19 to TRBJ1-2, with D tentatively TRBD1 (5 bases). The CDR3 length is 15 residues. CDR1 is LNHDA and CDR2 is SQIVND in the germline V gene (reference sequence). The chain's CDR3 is CASSIKGGGYNDYTF. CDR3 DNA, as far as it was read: TGTGCCAGTAGTATCAAGGGCGGGGGGTACAATGAC.

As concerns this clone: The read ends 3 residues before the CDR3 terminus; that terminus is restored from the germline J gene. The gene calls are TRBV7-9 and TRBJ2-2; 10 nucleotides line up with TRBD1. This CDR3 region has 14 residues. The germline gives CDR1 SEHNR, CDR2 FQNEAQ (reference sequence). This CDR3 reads CASSPTGGGEKLFF. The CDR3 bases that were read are TGTGCCAGCAGCCCGACAGGGGGCGGTGAAAAG.

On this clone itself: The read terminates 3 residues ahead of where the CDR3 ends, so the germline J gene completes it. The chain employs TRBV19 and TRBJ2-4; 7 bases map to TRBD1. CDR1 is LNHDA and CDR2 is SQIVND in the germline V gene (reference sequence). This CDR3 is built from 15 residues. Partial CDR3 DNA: TGTGCCAGTAGTGTGAACAGGGGTTCTAACTATGGT. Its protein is CASSVNRGSNYG. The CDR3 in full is CASSVNRGSNYGQYF.

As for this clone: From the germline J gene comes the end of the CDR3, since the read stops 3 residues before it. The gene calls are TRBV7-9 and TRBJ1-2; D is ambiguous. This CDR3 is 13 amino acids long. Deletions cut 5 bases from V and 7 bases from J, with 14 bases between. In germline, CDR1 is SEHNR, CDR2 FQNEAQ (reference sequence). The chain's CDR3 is CASSGFRWLGYTF. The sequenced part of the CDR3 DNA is TGTGCCAGCAGCGGTTTTCGCTGGCTTGGC.

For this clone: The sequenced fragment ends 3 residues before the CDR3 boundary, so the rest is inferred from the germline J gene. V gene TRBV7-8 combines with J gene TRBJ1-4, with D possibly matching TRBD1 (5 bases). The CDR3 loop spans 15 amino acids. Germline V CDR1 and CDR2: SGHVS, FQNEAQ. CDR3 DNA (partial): TGTGCCAGCAGCGTTAGCGGCTCTGGGGCCAACGTA. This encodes CASSVSGSGANV. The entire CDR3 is CASSVSGSGANVLFF.

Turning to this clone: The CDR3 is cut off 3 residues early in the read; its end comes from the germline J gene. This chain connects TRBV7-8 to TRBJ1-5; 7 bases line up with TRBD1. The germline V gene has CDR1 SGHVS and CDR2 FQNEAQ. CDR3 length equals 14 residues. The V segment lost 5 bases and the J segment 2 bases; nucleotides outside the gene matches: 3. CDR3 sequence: CASSRTGGNQPQHF. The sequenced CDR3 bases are TGTGCCAGCAGCCGAACAGGGGGCAATCAGCCC.

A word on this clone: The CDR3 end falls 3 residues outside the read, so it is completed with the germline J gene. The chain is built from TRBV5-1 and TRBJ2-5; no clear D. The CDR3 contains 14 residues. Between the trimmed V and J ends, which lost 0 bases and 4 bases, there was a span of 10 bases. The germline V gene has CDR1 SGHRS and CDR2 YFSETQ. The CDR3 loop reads CASSLAGMGETQYF. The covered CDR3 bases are TGCGCCAGCAGCTTGGCAGGTATGGGAGAGACC.

The CDR3: CASSLGQGAYEQYF. The DNA read from the CDR3 is TGTGCCAGCAGCTTAGGGCAGGGGGCCTACGAG. The rearrangement joins TRBV7-2 to TRBJ2-7; 7 nucleotides agree with TRBD1. The read gets to within 3 residues of the CDR3 end, and the germline J gene fills in the rest. CDR3 length equals 14 residues. The V gene end was trimmed by 1 base and the J gene end by 2 bases; junction bases not matched to a gene: 2. Germline assignment: CDR1 SGHTA and CDR2 FQGNSA.

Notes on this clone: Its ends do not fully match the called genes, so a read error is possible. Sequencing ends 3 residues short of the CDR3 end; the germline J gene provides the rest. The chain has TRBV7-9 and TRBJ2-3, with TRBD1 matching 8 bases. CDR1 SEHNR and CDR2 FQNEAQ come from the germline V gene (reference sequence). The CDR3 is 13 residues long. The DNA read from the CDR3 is TGTGCCAGCAGCTCCAGGGGGCCAGAGACG. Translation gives CASSSRGPET. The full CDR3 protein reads CASSSRGPETQYF.

The part of the CDR3 DNA that was read is TGCGCCAGCAGCCAATCCCAAACGGACAGGGAAGGTTCACCC. Translation: CASSQSQTDREGSP. From start to end, the CDR3 is CASSQSQTDREGSPLHF. V gene TRBV4-1 combines with J gene TRBJ1-6; 8 positions match TRBD1. With the read ending 3 residues before the CDR3 end, the germline J gene is used to fill in that end. CDR3 length: 17 amino acids. Germline-derived CDR1 and CDR2 are MGHRA and YSYEKL. Trimming removed 2 bases from V and 9 bases from J; junction bases left unmatched: 12.

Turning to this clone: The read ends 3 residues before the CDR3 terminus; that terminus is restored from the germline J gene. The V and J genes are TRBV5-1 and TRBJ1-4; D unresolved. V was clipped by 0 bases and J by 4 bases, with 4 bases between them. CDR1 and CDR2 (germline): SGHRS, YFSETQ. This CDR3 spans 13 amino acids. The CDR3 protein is CASSLDYNEKLFF. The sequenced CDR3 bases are TGCGCCAGCAGCTTGGACTATAATGAAAAA.

CDR3 protein: CASSQQGSTEAFF. The part of the CDR3 DNA that was read is TGTGCCAGTAGTCAACAGGGGAGCACTGAA. The V and J genes are TRBV19 and TRBJ1-1; 7 bases are a match to TRBD1. The sequenced fragment ends 3 residues before the CDR3 boundary, so the rest is inferred from the germline J gene. V was clipped by 5 bases and J by 4 bases; unmatched bases: 4. Germline CDR1 LNHDA, CDR2 SQIVND (reference sequence). This CDR3 is built from 13 residues.

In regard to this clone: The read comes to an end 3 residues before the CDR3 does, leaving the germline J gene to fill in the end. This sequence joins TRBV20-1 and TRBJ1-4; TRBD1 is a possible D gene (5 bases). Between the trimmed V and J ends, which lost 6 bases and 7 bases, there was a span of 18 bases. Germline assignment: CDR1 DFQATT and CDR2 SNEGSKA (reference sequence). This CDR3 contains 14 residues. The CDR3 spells CSANLRGVGEKLFF. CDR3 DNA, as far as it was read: TGCAGTGCCAACCTCCGGGGGGTTGGTGAAAAA.

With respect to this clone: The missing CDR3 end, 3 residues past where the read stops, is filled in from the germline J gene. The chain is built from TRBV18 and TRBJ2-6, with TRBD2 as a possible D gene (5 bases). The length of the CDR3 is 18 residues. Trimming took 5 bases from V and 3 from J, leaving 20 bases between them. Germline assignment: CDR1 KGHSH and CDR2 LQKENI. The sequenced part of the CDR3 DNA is TGTGCCAGCTCATCATTTTCCGGGGTCTCAGGTGGGGCCAACGTC. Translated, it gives CASSSFSGVSGGANV. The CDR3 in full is CASSSFSGVSGGANVLTF.

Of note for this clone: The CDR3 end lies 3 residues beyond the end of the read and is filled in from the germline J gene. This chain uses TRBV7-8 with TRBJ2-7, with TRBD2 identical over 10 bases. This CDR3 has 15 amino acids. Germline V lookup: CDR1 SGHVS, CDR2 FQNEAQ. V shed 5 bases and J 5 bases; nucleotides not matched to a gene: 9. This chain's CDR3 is CASSHGSGRADEQYF. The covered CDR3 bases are TGTGCCAGCAGCCACGGAAGCGGGAGGGCCGACGAG.

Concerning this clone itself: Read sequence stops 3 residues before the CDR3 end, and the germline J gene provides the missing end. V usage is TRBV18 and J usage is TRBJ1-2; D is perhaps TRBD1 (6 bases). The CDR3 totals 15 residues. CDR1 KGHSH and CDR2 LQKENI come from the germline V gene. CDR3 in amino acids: CASSPQTGGGNDYTF. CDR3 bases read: TGTGCCAGCTCACCACAGACGGGAGGGGGTAATGAC.

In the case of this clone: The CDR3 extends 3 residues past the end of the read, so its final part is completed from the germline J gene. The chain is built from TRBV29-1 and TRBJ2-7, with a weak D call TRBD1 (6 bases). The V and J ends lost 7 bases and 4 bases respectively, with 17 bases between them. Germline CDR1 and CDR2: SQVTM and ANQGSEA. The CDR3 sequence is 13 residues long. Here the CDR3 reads CSARRDTAYEQYF. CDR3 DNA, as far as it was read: TGCAGCGCCCGCCGGGACACCGCGTACGAG.

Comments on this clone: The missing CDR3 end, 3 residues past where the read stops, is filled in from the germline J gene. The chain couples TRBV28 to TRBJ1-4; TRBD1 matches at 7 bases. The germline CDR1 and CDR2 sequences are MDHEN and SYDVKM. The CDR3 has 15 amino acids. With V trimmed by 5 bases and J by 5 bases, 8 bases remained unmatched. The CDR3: CASSTGQVINEKLFF. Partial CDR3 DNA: TGTGCCAGCAGTACCGGACAGGTGATCAATGAAAAA.

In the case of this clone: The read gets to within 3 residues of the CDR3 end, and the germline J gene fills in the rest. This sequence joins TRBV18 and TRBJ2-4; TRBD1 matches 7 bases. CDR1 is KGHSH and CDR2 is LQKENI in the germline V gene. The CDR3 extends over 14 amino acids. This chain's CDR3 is CASSQGASNYGQYF. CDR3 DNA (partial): TGTGCCAGCTCACAGGGGGCCTCTAACTATGGT.